One and the same sample provided the 9 T cell receptor beta chains below, sequenced in a study of T-cell reconstitution after alpha-beta-depleted transplantation in children. The authors prepared the TCRbeta library with unique molecular identifiers. Via MiXCR, TCRdb re-called the PCR reads, giving one row per CDR3 protein. This sample has 350,000 to 450,000 distinct CDR3 sequences, with roughly 13% found just once. The specimen comprised PBMCs, sampled from the stem cell graft. Source of these receptors: a human donor who donated a stem cell graft to a child with Fanconi anemia.

V gene TRBV12-3 or TRBV12-4 combines with J gene TRBJ1-3; 10 bases map to TRBD1. The CDR3 contains 17 residues. V gave up 3 bases and J gave up 4 bases; unmatched junction bases: 9. CDR3 amino acids: CASSFSAGTGVGNTIYF. The CDR3 bases are TGTGCCAGCAGTTTTTCGGCCGGGACAGGGGTAGGAAACACCATATATTTT.

This chain uses TRBV25-1 with TRBJ2-2; 7 bases are shared with TRBD1. The trim removed 8 bases at V and 3 bases at J, leaving 6 bases unmatched. Germline V CDR1 and CDR2: MGHDK, SYGVNS. The CDR3 has 14 amino acids. CDR3 in DNA: TGTGCCAGCGGAGGACAGGCGGACACCGGGGAGCTGTTTTTT. Encoded protein: CASGGQADTGELFF.

This clonotype was seen more than once but under ten times. CDR3 sequence: CASSSNGQGLTEAFF. The CDR3 DNA reads TGTGCCAGCAGCTCCAACGGCCAGGGCCTCACTGAAGCTTTCTTT. The chain is built from TRBV7-9 and TRBJ1-1; a possible D gene is TRBD1 (5 bases). The CDR3 has 15 residues. Germline V lookup: CDR1 SEHNR, CDR2 FQNEAQ (reference sequence). The V end lost 4 bases, the J end lost 4 bases, and 16 bases lay between the germline ends.

This clonotype has more than one count but fewer than ten. The rearrangement joins TRBV28 to TRBJ2-4, with 10 bases that match TRBD1. The CDR3 is 15 amino acids. With 8 bases clipped from V and 7 bases from J, the junction kept 11 bases outside the gene matches. CDR1 is MDHEN, CDR2 SYDVKM, per germline. The CDR3 sequence: CASREGRDRGNIQYF. In DNA, the CDR3 is TGTGCCAGCCGCGAGGGGCGGGACAGGGGCAACATTCAGTACTTC.

This clonotype was seen repeatedly, ten times or more. This rearrangement joins TRBV7-7 to TRBJ2-3; 9 bases match TRBD2. V was pared by 5 bases and J by 2 bases, with 5 bases of the junction left unmatched. This CDR3 contains 15 residues. The germline V gene encodes CDR1 SSHAT and CDR2 FNYEAQ (reference sequence). The CDR3 DNA reads TGTGCCAGCAGCATTAGCGGGGGAGCCACAGATACGCAGTATTTT. Its translation: CASSISGGATDTQYF.

CDR3 region: CASSAPGLETDTQYF. Written as DNA, the CDR3 is TGTGCCAGCTCAGCCCCGGGACTAGAGACAGATACGCAGTATTTT. The chain joins TRBV6-1 to TRBJ2-3, with 8 bases lining up with TRBD2. The CDR3 runs 15 residues. Germline trimming cut 8 bases from V and 3 bases from J; bases unmatched to any gene: 10. The germline gives CDR1 MNHNS, CDR2 SASEGT.

The table lists this clonotype with a few counts. The genes are TRBV20-1 and TRBJ2-1, with 9 bases matching TRBD2. With V trimmed by 3 bases and J by 9 bases, 9 bases remained unmatched. This CDR3 region has 14 residues. The germline V gene encodes CDR1 DFQATT and CDR2 SNEGSKA (reference sequence). The CDR3 DNA reads as TGCAGTGCTAGCGGCGGGGGGGCCCCAGGTGAGCAGTTCTTC. The encoded protein is CSASGGGAPGEQFF.

This clonotype was detected only once. The V and J genes are TRBV7-2 and TRBJ2-4; 8 nucleotides align to TRBD1. V was clipped by 5 bases and J by 2 bases; unmatched bases: 5. CDR1 is SGHTA, CDR2 FQGNSA, per germline. This CDR3 region has 15 residues. CDR3 residues: CASSPTGVSKNIQYF. The DNA of the CDR3 is TGTGCCAGCAGCCCGACAGGGGTTTCCAAAAACATTCAGTACTTC.

In its sample, this clonotype was seen a few times. The chain is built from TRBV27 and TRBJ2-3, with TRBD2 identical over 13 bases. Germline CDR1 and CDR2: MNHEY and SMNVEV (reference sequence). J lost 9 bases, V lost 5 bases, and 2 bases had no gene match. There are 13 residues in the CDR3. The CDR3 reads CASSPTSGGTQYF. The CDR3, as DNA: TGTGCCAGCAGTCCGACTAGCGGGGGGACGCAGTATTTT.